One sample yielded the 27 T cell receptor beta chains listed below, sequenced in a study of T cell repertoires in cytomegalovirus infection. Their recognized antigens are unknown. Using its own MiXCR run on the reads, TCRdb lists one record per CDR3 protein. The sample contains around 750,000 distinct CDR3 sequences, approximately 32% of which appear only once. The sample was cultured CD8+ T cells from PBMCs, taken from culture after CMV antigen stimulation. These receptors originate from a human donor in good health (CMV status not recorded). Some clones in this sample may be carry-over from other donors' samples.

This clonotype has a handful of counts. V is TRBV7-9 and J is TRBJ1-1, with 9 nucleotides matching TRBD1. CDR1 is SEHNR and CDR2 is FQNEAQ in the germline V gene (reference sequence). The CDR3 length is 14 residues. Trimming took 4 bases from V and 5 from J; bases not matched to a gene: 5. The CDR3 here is CASSSRDRVTEAFF. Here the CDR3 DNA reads TGTGCCAGCAGCTCCCGGGACAGGGTGACTGAAGCTTTCTTT.

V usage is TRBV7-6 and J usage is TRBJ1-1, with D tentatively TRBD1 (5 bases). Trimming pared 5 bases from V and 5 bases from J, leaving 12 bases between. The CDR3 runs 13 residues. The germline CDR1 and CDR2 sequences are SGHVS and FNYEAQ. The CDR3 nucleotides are TGTGCCAGCAGCCCCGACGGGACGACTGAAGCTTTCTTT. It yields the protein CASSPDGTTEAFF.

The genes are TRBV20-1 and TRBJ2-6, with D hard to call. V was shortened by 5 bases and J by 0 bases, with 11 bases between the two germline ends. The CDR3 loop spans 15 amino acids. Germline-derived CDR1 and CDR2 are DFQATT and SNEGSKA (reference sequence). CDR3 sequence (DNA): TGCAGTGCTGCCTCAGGATTCTCTGGGGCCAACGTCCTGACTTTC. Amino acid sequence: CSAASGFSGANVLTF.

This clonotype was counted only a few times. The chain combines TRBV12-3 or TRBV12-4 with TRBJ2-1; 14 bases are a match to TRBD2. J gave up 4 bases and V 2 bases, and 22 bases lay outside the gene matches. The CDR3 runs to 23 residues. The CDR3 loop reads CASSLSGPGTSGGSGSKYNEQFF. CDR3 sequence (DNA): TGTGCCAGCAGTTTATCTGGACCCGGGACTAGCGGGGGTAGCGGTTCAAAATACAATGAGCAGTTCTTC.

DNA for the CDR3: TGTGCCAGTACCACCTGGGGGCTTCATCAGCCCCAGCATTTT. Amino acids: CASTTWGLHQPQHF. The chain uses TRBV19 and TRBJ1-5, with a weak D call TRBD1 (6 bases). Germline V gives CDR1 LNHDA, CDR2 SQIVND (reference sequence). V was shortened by 7 bases and J by 5 bases, with 15 bases between the two germline ends. The CDR3 loop spans 14 amino acids.

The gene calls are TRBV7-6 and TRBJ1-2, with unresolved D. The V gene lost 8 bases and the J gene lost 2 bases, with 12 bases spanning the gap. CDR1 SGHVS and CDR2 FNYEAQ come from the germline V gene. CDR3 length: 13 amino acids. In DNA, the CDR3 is TGTGCCAGCGCCTCACCGAGAAACTATGGCTACACCTTC. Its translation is CASASPRNYGYTF.

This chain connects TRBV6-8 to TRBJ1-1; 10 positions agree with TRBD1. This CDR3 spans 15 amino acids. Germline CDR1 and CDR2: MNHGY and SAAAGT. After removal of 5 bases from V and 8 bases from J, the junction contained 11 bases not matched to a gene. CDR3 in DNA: TGTGCCAGCAGTCTGTCGGGACAGGGGCGCTTGGAAGCTTTCTTT. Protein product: CASSLSGQGRLEAFF.

Here the CDR3 reads CASSQVPRGANQPQHF. The CDR3 DNA reads TGCGCCAGCAGCCAAGTTCCCAGGGGTGCCAATCAGCCCCAGCATTTT. J is TRBJ1-5 and V is TRBV4-1; D possibly corresponds to TRBD1 (6 bases). The length of the CDR3 is 16 residues. Trimming removed 1 base at V and 3 bases at J, with 13 bases between. Germline CDR1 reads MGHRA; CDR2 reads YSYEKL.

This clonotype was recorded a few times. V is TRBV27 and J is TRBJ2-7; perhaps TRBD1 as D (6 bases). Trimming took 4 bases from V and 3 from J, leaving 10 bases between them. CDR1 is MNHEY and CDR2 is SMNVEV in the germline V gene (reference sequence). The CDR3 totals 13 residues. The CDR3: CASSWGHLYEQYF. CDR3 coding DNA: TGTGCCAGCAGTTGGGGACATCTCTACGAGCAGTACTTC.

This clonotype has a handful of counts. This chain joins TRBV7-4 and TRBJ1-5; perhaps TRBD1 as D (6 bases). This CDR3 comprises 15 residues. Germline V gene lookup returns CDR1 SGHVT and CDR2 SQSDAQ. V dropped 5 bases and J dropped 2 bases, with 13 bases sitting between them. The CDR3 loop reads CASSPGAGGNQPQHF. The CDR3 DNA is TGTGCCAGCAGCCCTGGGGCAGGGGGCAATCAGCCCCAGCATTTT.

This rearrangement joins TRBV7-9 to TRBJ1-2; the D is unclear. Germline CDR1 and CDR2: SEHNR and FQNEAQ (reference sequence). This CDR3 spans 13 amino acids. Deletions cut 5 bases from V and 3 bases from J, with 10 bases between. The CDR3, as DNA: TGTGCCAGCAGCGGGGAAGGGTACTATGGCTACACCTTC. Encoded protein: CASSGEGYYGYTF.

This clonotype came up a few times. This CDR3 is CASSPYRQRDRVIQYF. Written as DNA, the CDR3 is TGTGCCAGCAGCCCTTATCGACAACGAGACCGGGTCATTCAGTACTTC. This chain connects TRBV7-9 to TRBJ2-4; D remains ambiguous. With 5 bases removed from V and 9 bases from J, the gap between germline ends came to 23 bases. The CDR3 has 16 residues. Per the germline V gene, CDR1 is SEHNR and CDR2 is FQNEAQ (reference sequence).

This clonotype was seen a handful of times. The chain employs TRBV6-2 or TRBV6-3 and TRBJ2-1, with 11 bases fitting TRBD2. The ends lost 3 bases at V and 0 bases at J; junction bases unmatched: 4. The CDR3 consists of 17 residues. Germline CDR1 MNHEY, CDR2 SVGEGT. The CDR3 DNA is TGTGCCAGCAGTTATACTAGCGGGGGCAGCTCCTACAATGAGCAGTTCTTC. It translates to CASSYTSGGSSYNEQFF.

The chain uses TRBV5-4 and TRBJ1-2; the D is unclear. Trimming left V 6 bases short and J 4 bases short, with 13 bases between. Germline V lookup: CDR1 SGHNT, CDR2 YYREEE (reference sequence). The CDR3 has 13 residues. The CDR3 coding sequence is TGTGCCAGCACCCCAGAGGGAGGCTATGGCTACACCTTC. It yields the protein CASTPEGGYGYTF.

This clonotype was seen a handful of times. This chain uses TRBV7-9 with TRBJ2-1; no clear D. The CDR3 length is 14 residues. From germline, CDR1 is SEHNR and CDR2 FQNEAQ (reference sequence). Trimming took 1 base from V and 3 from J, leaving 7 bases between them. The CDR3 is CASSLDPYYNEQFF. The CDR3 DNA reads TGTGCCAGCAGCTTAGATCCGTACTACAATGAGCAGTTCTTC.

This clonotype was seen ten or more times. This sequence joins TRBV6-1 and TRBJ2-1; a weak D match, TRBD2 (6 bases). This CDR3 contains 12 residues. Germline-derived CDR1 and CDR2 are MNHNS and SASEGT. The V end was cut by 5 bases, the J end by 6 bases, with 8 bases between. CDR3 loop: CASSTGVNEQFF. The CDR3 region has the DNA TGTGCCAGCAGTACGGGGGTCAATGAGCAGTTCTTC.

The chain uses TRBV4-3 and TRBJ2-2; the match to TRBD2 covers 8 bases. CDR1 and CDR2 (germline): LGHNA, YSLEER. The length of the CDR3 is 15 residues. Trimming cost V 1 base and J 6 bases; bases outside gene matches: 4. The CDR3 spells CASSQVGGAPGELFF. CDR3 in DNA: TGCGCCAGCAGCCAAGTCGGGGGGGCTCCCGGGGAGCTGTTTTTT.

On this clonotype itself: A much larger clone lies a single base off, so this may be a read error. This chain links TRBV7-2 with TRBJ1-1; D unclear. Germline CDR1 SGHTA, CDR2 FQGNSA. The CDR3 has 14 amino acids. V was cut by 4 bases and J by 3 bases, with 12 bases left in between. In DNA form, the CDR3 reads TGTGCCAGCAGCTCAATTTCCCTCGACACTGAAGCTTTCTTT. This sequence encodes CASSSISLDTEAFF.

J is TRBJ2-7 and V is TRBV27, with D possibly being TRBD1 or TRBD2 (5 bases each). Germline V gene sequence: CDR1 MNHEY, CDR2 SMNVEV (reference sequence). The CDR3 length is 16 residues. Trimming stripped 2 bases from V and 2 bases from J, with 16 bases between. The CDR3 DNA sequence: TGTGCCAGCAGTTTAAGTGGGGCTAGCCGGGCCTACGAGCAGTACGTC. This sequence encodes CASSLSGASRAYEQYV.

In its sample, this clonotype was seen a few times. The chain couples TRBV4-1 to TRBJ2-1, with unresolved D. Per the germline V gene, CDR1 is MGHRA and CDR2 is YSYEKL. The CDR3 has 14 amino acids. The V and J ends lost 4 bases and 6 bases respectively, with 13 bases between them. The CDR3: CASSPRPEGNEQFF. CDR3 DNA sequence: TGCGCCAGCAGCCCCCGCCCAGAAGGCAATGAGCAGTTCTTC.

This CDR3 is CASAPGLDYNQPQHF. In DNA, the CDR3 is TGTGCTAGTGCCCCCGGGTTGGACTACAATCAGCCCCAGCATTTT. The V and J genes are TRBV12-5 and TRBJ1-5; no firm D call. CDR3 length: 15 amino acids. V was shortened by 7 bases and J by 3 bases, with 16 bases between the two germline ends. Germline CDR1 reads LGHNT; CDR2 reads FRNRAP. The whole variable domain, filled in from reference TRBV12-5 and TRBJ1-5, reads DARVTQTPRHKVTEMGQEVTMRCQPILGHNTVFWYRQTMMQGLELLAYFRNRAPLDDSGMPKDRFSAEMPDATLATLKIQPSEPRDSAVYFCASAPGLDYNQPQHFGDGTRLSIL.

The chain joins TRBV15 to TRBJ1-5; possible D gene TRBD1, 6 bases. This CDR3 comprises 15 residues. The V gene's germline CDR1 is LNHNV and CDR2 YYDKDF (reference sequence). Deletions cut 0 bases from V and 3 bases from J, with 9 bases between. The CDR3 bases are TGTGCCACCAGCAGAGATGGACAGCCCAATCAGCCCCAGCATTTT. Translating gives CATSRDGQPNQPQHF.

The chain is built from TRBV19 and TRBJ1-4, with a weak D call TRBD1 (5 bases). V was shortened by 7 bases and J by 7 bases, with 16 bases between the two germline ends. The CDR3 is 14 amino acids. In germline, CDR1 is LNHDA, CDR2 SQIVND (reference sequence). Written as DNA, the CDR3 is TGTGCCAGTACCCAAAGGCAGGGTGGTGAAAAACTGTTTTTT. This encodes CASTQRQGGEKLFF.

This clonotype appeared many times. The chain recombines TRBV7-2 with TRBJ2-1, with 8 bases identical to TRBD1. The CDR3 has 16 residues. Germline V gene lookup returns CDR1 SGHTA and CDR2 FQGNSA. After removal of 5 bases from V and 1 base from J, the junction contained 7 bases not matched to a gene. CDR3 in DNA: TGTGCCAGCAGCCGGCAGGGGGCGGGATCCTACAATGAGCAGTTCTTC. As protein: CASSRQGAGSYNEQFF.

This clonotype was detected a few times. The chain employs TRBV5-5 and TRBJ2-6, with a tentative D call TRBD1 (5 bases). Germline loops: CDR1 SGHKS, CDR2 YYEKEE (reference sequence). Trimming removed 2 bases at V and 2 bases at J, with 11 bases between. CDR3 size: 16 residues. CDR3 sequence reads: CASSFEDSTGANVLTF. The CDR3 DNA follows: TGTGCCAGCAGCTTTGAAGACAGCACTGGGGCCAACGTCCTGACTTTC.

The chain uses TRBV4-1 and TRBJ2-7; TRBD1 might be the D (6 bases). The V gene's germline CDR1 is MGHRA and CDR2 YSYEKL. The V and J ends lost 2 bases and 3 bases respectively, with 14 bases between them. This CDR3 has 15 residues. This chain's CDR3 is CASSQSSDSFYEQYV. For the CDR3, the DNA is TGCGCCAGCAGCCAATCGTCGGACAGCTTCTACGAGCAGTACGTC.

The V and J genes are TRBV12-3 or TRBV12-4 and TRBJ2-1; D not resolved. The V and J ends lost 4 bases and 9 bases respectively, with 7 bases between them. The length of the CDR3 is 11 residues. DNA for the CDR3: TGTGCCAGCAGTTCCCTTAGTGAGCAGTTCTTC. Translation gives CASSSLSEQFF.